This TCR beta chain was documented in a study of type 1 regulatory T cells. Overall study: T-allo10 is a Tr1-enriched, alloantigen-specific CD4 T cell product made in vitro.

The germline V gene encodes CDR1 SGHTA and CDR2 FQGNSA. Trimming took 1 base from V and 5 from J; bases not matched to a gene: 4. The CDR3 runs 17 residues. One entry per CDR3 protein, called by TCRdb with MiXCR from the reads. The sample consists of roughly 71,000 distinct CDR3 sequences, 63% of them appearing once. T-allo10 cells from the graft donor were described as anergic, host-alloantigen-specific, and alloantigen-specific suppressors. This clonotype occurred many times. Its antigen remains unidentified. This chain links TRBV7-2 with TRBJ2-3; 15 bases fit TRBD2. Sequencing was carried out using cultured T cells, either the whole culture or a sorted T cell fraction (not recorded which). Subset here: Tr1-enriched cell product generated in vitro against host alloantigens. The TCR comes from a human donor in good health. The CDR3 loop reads CASSLGTSGRARDTQYF. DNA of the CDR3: TGTGCCAGCAGCTTAGGGACTAGCGGGAGGGCCAGAGATACGCAGTATTTT.